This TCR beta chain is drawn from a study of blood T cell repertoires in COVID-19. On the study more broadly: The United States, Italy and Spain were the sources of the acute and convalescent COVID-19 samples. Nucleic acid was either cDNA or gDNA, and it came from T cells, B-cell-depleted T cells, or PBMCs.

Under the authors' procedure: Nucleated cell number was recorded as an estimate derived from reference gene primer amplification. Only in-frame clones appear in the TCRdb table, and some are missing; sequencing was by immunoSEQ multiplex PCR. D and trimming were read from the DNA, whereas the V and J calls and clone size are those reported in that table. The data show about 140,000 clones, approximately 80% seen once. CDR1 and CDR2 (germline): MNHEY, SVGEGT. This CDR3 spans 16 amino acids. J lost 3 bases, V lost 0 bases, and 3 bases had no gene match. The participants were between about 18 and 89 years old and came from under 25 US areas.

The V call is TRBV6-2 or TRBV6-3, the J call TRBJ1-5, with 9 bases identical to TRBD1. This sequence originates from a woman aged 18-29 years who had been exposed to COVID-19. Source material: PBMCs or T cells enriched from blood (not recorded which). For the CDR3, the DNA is TGTGCCAGCAGTTACTCCGGGACAGGGCTCAATCAGCCCCAGCATTTT. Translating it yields CASSYSGTGLNQPQHF.